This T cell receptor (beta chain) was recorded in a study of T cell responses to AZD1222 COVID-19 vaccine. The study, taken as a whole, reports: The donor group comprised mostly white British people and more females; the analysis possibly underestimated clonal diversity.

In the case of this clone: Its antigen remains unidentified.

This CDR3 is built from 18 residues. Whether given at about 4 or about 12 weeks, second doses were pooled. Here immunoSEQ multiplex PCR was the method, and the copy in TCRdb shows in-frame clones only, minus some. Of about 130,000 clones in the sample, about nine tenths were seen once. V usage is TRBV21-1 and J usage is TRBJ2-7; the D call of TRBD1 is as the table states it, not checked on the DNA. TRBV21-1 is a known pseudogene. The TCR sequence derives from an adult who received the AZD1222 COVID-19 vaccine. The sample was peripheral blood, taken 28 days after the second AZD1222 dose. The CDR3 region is CASSKAGRRTGPTYEQYF. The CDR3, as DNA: TGTGCCAGCAGCAAAGCCGGTCGGAGGACAGGGCCTACCTACGAGCAGTACTTC.